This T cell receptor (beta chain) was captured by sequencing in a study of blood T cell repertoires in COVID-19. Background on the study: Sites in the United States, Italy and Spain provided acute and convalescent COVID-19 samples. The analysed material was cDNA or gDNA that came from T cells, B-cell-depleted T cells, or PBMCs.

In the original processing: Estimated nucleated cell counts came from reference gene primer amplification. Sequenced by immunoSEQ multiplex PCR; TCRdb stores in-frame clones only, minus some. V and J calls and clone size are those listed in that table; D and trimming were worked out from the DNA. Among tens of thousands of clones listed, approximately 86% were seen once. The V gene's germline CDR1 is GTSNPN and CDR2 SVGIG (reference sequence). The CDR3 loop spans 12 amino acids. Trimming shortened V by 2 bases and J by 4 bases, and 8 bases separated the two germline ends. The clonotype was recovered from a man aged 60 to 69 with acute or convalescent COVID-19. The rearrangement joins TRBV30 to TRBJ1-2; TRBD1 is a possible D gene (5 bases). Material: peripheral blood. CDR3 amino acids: CAWSKGRYGYTF. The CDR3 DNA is TGTGCCTGGAGTAAGGGGCGCTATGGCTACACCTTC. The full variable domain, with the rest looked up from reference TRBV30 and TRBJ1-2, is SQTIHQWPATLVQPVGSPLSLECTVEGTSNPNLYWYRQAAGRGLQLLFYSVGIGQISSEVPQNLSASRPQDRQFILSSKKLLLSDSGFYLCAWSKGRYGYTFGSGTRLTVV.